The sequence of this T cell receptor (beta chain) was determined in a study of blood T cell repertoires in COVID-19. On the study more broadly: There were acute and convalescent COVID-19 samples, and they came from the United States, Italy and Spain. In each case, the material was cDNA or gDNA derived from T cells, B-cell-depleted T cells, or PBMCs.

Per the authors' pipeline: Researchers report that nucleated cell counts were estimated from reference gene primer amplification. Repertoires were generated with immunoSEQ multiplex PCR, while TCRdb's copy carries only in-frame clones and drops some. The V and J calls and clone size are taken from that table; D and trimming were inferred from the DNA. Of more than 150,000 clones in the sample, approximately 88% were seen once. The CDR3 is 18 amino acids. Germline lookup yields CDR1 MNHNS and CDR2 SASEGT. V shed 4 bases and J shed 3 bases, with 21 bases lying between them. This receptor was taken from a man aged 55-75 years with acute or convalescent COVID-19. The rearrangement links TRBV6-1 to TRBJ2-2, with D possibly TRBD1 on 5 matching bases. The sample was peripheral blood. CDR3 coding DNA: TGTGCCAGCAGTGCGAATCGTAGGGAAGGGGCTTACACCGGGGAGCTGTTTTTT. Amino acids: CASSANRREGAYTGELFF.